Described below is a single T cell receptor (beta chain) sequence and its context. The sample originates from a study of blood T cell repertoires in COVID-19. Trimming shortened V by 4 bases and J by 3 bases, and 12 bases separated the two germline ends. Germline V gene lookup returns CDR1 LNHDA and CDR2 SQIVND (reference sequence). This CDR3 spans 15 amino acids. The assay was immunoSEQ multiplex PCR, and TCRdb's table has in-frame clones only and misses some. The table shows under 130,000 clones, with 80% to 85% occurring only once. The source of this sequence is a woman over 75 with acute or convalescent COVID-19. The gene calls are TRBV19 and TRBJ2-2, with unresolved D. The sequenced sample was peripheral blood. For the CDR3, the DNA is TGTGCCAGTAGTAACTGGGCTCCGGACACCGGGGAGCTGTTTTTT. Translation: CASSNWAPDTGELFF.